This TCR beta chain was captured in a study of T-cell reconstitution after alpha-beta-depleted transplantation in children. This clonotype was seen only a few times. The antigen is undetermined. Germline V CDR1 and CDR2: DFQATT, SNEGSKA (reference sequence). The CDR3 extends over 13 amino acids. Trimming removed 4 bases from V and 4 bases from J, with 11 bases in between. The study, taken as a whole, reports: Several hundred graft clones that had expanded were reportedly the source of alpha-beta T cells about two months after transplant. Surviving recipient cells, namely T cells and thymic progenitors, were the source of high day-60 TCRbeta diversity in some patients. Newly made T cells mostly supplied T-cell counts and diversity one year after transplant.

This sample's TCRbeta library carried unique molecular identifier barcodes. A single record per CDR3 protein comes from TCRdb applying MiXCR to the PCR reads. The profile shows 140,000 to 150,000 distinct CDR3 sequences, 8% to 10% of them singletons. This TCR was recovered from a female patient aged 2-10 years who had a stem cell transplant for congenital amegakaryocytic thrombocytopenia, so the T cells may come from the graft donor. Material: PBMCs, mostly from graft donor cells, obtained 180 days after TCRalphabeta/CD19-depleted stem cell transplant. This chain connects TRBV20-1 to TRBJ1-5; D is ambiguous. CDR3 loop: CSAKTAGNQPQHF. CDR3 sequence (DNA): TGCAGTGCTAAGACTGCGGGGAATCAGCCCCAGCATTTT.